Listed here are 3 T cell receptor beta chains from one sample, sequenced in a study of T cell responses to AZD1222 COVID-19 vaccine. Using immunoSEQ multiplex PCR, the repertoire was profiled, and TCRdb retains in-frame clones only, with some absent. The sample holds 130,000 to 150,000 clones; around four fifths are singletons and the top ten take around 4.1%. This specimen was peripheral blood, taken on day 0 of MenACWY control vaccination. All receptors come from an adult in good health.

This chain joins TRBV4-1 and TRBJ1-1; D call uncertain. The CDR3 length is 14 residues. Trimming cost V 6 bases and J 5 bases, with 16 bases left between them. Germline-derived CDR1 and CDR2 are MGHRA and YSYEKL. CDR3 sequence (DNA): TGCGCCAGCAGAACGTGGGAGGGTGGGACTGAAGCTTTCTTT. As protein: CASRTWEGGTEAFF.

V is TRBV29-1 and J is TRBJ2-6, with unresolved D. The CDR3 sequence is 16 residues long. Germline lookup yields CDR1 SQVTM and CDR2 ANQGSEA. V was clipped by 6 bases and J by 1 base, with 16 bases between them. This CDR3 is CSVGQTRASGANVLTF. The CDR3, as DNA: TGCAGCGTCGGTCAAACAAGGGCGTCTGGGGCCAACGTCCTGACTTTC.

CDR3: CASSQDGDHVREKLFF. The CDR3 bases are TGCGCCAGCAGCCAAGACGGCGACCACGTTCGGGAAAAACTGTTTTTT. The chain employs TRBV4-1 and TRBJ1-4; D is undetermined. Trimming shortened V by 0 bases and J by 8 bases, and 16 bases separated the two germline ends. CDR3 length: 16 amino acids. CDR1 and CDR2 (germline): MGHRA, YSYEKL.